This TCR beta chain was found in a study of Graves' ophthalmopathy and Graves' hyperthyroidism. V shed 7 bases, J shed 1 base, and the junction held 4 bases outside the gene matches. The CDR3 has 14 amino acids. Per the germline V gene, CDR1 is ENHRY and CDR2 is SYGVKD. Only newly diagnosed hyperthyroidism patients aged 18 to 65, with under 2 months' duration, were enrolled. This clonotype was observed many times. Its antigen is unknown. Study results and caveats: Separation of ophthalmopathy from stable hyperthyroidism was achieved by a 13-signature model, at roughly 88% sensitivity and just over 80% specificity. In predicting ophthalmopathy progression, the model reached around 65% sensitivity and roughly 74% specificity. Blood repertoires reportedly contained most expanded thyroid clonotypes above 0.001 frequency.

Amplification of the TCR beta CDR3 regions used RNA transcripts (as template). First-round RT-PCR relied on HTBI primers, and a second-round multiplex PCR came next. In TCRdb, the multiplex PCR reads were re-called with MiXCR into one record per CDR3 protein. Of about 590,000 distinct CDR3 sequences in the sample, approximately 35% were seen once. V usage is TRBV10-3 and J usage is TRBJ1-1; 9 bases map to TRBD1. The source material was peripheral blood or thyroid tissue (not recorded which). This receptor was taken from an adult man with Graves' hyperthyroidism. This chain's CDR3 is CAIKTGGANTEAFF. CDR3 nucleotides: TGTGCCATCAAAACAGGGGGCGCGAACACTGAAGCTTTCTTT.